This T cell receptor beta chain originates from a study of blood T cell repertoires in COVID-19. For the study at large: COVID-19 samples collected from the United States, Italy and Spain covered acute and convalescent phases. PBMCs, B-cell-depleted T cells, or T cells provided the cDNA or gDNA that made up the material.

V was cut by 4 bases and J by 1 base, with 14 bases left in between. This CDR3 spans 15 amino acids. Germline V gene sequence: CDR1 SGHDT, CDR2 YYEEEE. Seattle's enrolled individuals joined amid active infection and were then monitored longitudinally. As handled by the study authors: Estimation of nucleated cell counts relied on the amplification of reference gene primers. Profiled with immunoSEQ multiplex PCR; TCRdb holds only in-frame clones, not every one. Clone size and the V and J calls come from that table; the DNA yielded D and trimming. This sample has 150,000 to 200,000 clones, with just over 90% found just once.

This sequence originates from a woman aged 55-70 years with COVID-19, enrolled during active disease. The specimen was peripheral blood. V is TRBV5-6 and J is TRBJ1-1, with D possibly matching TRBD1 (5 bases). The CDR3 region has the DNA TGTGCCAGCAGCCGACCGACCACAGGGAACACTGAAGCTTTCTTT. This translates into CASSRPTTGNTEAFF.